This T cell receptor beta chain was recovered during a study of shared clonotypes between healthy human individuals. Some clones are missing from TCRdb's copy, which holds only in-frame ones; the method was immunoSEQ multiplex PCR. Altogether nearly 2 million clones are present, 85% to 95% being singletons, with the ten largest covering under 1.5%. Germline V gene lookup returns CDR1 MNHEY and CDR2 SVGAGI. Trimming shortened V by 0 bases and J by 4 bases, and 15 bases separated the two germline ends. This CDR3 region has 16 residues. As defined, naive CD8 cells were CD45RO-negative and positively selected for CCR7, with terminally differentiated effector memory CD45RA+ cells excluded. Those who donated, Caucasian adults without exception, all lived in Nashville, Tennessee.

The chain combines TRBV6-5 with TRBJ1-2; tentatively, D is TRBD1 (5 bases). The clonotype was recovered from a man younger than 35 in good health. The sequencing sample was made of naive CD8+ T cells sorted from blood. CDR3 in amino acids: CASSYSGQPSVYGYTF. The CDR3 coding sequence is TGTGCCAGCAGTTACTCGGGGCAGCCATCAGTCTATGGCTACACCTTC.